Described below is a single TCR beta chain sequence and its context. Its antigen is undetermined. TCRdb fed the 5' RACE reads into MiXCR, producing one record per CDR3 protein. Of around 510,000 distinct CDR3 sequences listed, approximately 14% are singletons. Only healthy Caucasians were included as donors. The sample belongs to a study of identical twins. Broader study findings: Instead of following the same donors, the conclusions were based on cross-sectional statistical analysis.

This same sample was also part of a study on yellow fever vaccine responses in identical twins.

The clonotype originates from a woman between 18 and 29 years old in good health. Sequencing used CD4+ T cells sorted from blood.

The CDR3: CASSLTRRNTGELFF. CDR3 DNA sequence: TGTGCCAGCAGCTTGACAAGGAGGAACACCGGGGAGCTGTTTTTT. The gene calls are TRBV5-6 and TRBJ2-2; no definite D call. This CDR3 has 15 amino acids. Per germline, CDR1 SGHDT and CDR2 YYEEEE. The V end lost 1 base, the J end lost 1 base, and 8 bases lay between the germline ends.